This is a list of T cell receptor beta chains from one sample in a study of blood T cell repertoires in COVID-19. Assay: immunoSEQ multiplex PCR; the TCRdb copy retains only in-frame clones and omits some. The table shows over 200,000 clones, with roughly 90% occurring only once. The sequencing input was PBMCs or T cells enriched from blood (not recorded which). The receptor source for this set is a man aged 30-40 years who had been exposed to COVID-19. CDR3s leave out the opening cysteine and the closing phenylalanine or tryptophan.

13	TRBV10-3	TRBJ1-2	AISADRAEKNGYT
10	TRBV3-1/TRBV3-2	TRBJ2-2	ASEQNTGELF
11	TRBV10-1	TRBJ2-3	ASSFLRRGTQY
12	TRBV9	TRBJ1-1	ASSARGGGGEAF
13	TRBV9	TRBJ1-3	ASSVDFRPGNTIY
12	TRBV3-1/TRBV3-2	TRBJ1-2	ASSQDARVRGYT
13	TRBV5-5	TRBJ2-7	ASSLGGTVGYEQY
14	TRBV11-1	TRBJ2-5	ASSLRRGGNQETQY
14	TRBV19	TRBJ2-6	ASRDSASSGANVLT
13	TRBV2	TRBJ2-1	ASRGLAGGYNEQF
10	TRBV7-3	TRBJ2-2	ASSYGTGELF
12	TRBV7-9	TRBJ1-1	ASSYGPVSTEAF
10	TRBV29-1	TRBJ1-4	SVGATNEKLF
14	TRBV7-8	TRBJ2-3	ASSLAGRTGGDTQY
14	TRBV14	TRBJ1-1	ASSQGWGGVNTEAF
12	TRBV6-5	TRBJ1-3	ASSYAGGRDTIY
13	TRBV5-5	TRBJ1-6	ASSLGTGWNSPLH
15	TRBV4-3	TRBJ2-1	ASSQDLRQGSYNEQF
10	TRBV2	TRBJ1-6	ASSDSNSPLH
11	TRBV10-1	TRBJ2-3	ASSDPDRDTQY
12	TRBV5-4	TRBJ2-7	ASSDFGGTYEQY
13	TRBV9	TRBJ2-3	ASSATGVSTDTQY
14	TRBV4-2	TRBJ1-6	ASSQDGAGYNSPLH
13	TRBV6-2/TRBV6-3	TRBJ1-2	ASSYASTGTYGYT
13	TRBV10-1	TRBJ1-1	ASSDPGQMNTEAF
14	TRBV7-2	TRBJ1-2	ASSWSRGTAYYGYT
14	TRBV5-5	TRBJ2-1	ASSLDGGVSYNEQF
15	TRBV23-1	TRBJ2-2	ASSQRGGRRMTGELF
11	TRBV5-6	TRBJ2-7	ASSTGLAYEQY
15	TRBV4-3	TRBJ2-3	ASSQDGASGRTDTQY
14	TRBV12-5	TRBJ1-1	ASGLVVTAMNTEAF
12	TRBV3-1/TRBV3-2	TRBJ1-2	ASTQWGEGSGYT
12	TRBV11-2	TRBJ1-5	ASSLRTENQPQH
13	TRBV10-3	TRBJ2-1	AISEPDTVLDEQF
12	TRBV2	TRBJ1-1	ASRGLTGNTEAF
12	TRBV4-2	TRBJ1-6	ASSQADRNSPLH
12	TRBV14	TRBJ2-7	ASSQENRAHEQY
12	TRBV9	TRBJ1-1	ASSVEGASTEAF
14	TRBV4-3	TRBJ2-3	ASSPGLAGGTDTQY
10	TRBV6-2/TRBV6-3	TRBJ1-6	ASSYGNSPLH